Sequencing of this T cell receptor (beta chain) was carried out in a study of T cell repertoires in cytomegalovirus infection (dated by TCRdb to between 2018 and 2021). Regarding the research as a whole: The peptide stimulations were aimed at well-studied HLA-B-restricted epitopes as well as recently identified HLA-C-restricted CMV epitopes, whose presentation resists viral immunomodulation. Donor HLA type was relevant to the analysis, because carriage of CMV infection together with the matching HLA type was indicated by public TCR beta signatures. The research as a whole found: Carriers of CMV infection plus the relevant HLA type were discriminated by the cumulative frequency of public TCR beta family members in the study cohort and in an independent approximately 350-donor cohort. In the ex vivo response, HLA-C-restricted CMV-specific TCR beta clonotypes were dominant, and in two of eight donors the single most frequent clonotype came from this HLA-C-restricted group.

Instrument on record: Illumina HiSeq 1500. Using fastp trimming at Q25 and MiXCR clonotype assembly, TCRdb reanalyzed the public sequencing data and kept in-frame beta chains. Rows are unified per CDR3 protein, each entry keeping the most common DNA and genes. This sample has about half a million distinct CDR3 sequences in its table, and about 33% of those were observed once. The ten top clones hold roughly 17% of the sample. What this sample's treatment or condition label stands for: in vitro stimulation with specific CMV peptide epitopes to enrich CMV-specific T cells. This clonotype was seen just once. The target of this receptor is not known. The input lacks base qualities; no much larger clone sits a single base away. Weak support is all one read offers. Cut back by 5 bases and 0 bases, the V and J ends lie 16 bases apart. The CDR3, from cysteine to phenylalanine, totals 16 residues. Only the CDR3 DNA stays, 48 bases, in frame from base 1. CDR1 is given as MNHNS and CDR2 as SASEGT, both from the germline V gene.

This receptor was obtained from a human donor in good health (CMV status not recorded). Some clones in this sample may be carry-over from other donors' samples. Recombination joined TRBV6-1 with TRBJ1-1; TRBD1 is possibly the D segment (6 matching bases). The material sequenced was cultured PBMCs, taken from culture after CMV antigen stimulation. CDR3 protein: CASSLMDSPMNTEAFF. Here is the DNA: TGTGCCAGCAGTCTCATGGACAGCCCCATGAACACTGAAGCTTTCTTT.